The next 22 T cell receptor beta chains were all read from a single sample in a study of shared clonotypes between healthy human individuals. Clones were sequenced by immunoSEQ multiplex PCR, and TCRdb holds only the in-frame ones, with some missing. The sample lists about 490,000 clones; approximately 80% were seen once. The sample taken for sequencing was PBMCs. The receptors were gathered from a woman in her 40s in good health. Some clones in this sample may be carry-over from other donors' samples.

The chain is built from TRBV6-6 and TRBJ2-2; 10 positions agree with TRBD2. The CDR3 is 15 residues long. The germline CDR1 and CDR2 sequences are MNHNY and SVGAGI (reference sequence). The V segment lost 6 bases and the J segment 3 bases; nucleotides outside the gene matches: 4. CDR3 nucleotides: TGTGCCAGCAGAAAAGCGGGGGGGGACACCGGGGAGCTGTTTTTT. Protein sequence: CASRKAGGDTGELFF.

The rearrangement uses TRBV28 and TRBJ2-2; a possible D gene is TRBD2 (7 bases). The germline V and J ends were trimmed by 3 bases and 4 bases, with 15 bases remaining between them. There are 16 residues in the CDR3. CDR1 MDHEN and CDR2 SYDVKM come from the germline V gene. Written as DNA, the CDR3 is TGTGCCAGCAGTTTGTCCGGGGGGCTGGGCACCGGGGAGCTGTTTTTT. It translates to CASSLSGGLGTGELFF.

This chain uses TRBV5-1 with TRBJ2-2; D is perhaps TRBD1 (6 bases). The V gene's germline CDR1 is SGHRS and CDR2 YFSETQ. The CDR3 extends over 16 amino acids. The germline V and J ends were trimmed by 2 bases and 0 bases, with 11 bases remaining between them. The CDR3 DNA follows: TGCGCCAGCAGCTTCGGCGGACAGTCGAACACCGGGGAGCTGTTTTTT. This sequence encodes CASSFGGQSNTGELFF.

About this clone itself: This sequence is one base from a far larger clone and is likely a read error. This sample also contains other DNA sequences that code for the same CDR3. The gene calls are TRBV18 and TRBJ2-1; 8 bases match TRBD2. The CDR3 has 16 residues. Germline V gene lookup returns CDR1 KGHSH and CDR2 LQKENI. As DNA, the CDR3 is TGTGCCAGCTCACCAGCTAGCGGGCGAGGTAGGGATGAGCAATTCTTC. As protein: CASSPASGRGRDEQFF.

The rearrangement joins TRBV27 to TRBJ2-5; D possibly corresponds to TRBD2 (5 bases). This CDR3 has 15 residues. Germline CDR1 and CDR2: MNHEY and SMNVEV (reference sequence). With 5 bases removed from V and 5 bases from J, the gap between germline ends came to 18 bases. The CDR3 spells CASSGLGPWRETQYF. The DNA of the CDR3 is TGTGCCAGCAGTGGACTCGGTCCCTGGAGGGAGACCCAGTACTTC.

The CDR3 nucleotides read TGTGCCAGTAGTAACATCGGGACTAGCGGGATGGAGACCCAGTACTTC. It translates to CASSNIGTSGMETQYF. The genes are TRBV19 and TRBJ2-5; 13 positions agree with TRBD2. The CDR3 sequence is 16 residues long. After removal of 4 bases from V and 5 bases from J, the junction contained 7 bases not matched to a gene. The V gene's germline CDR1 is LNHDA and CDR2 SQIVND (reference sequence).

This clone was seen a handful of times. The J gene is TRBJ2-7, the V gene TRBV28, with TRBD1 as a possible D gene (6 bases). CDR1 is MDHEN, CDR2 SYDVKM, per germline. Deletions cut 3 bases from V and 4 bases from J, with 10 bases between. This CDR3 contains 13 residues. Here the CDR3 DNA reads TGTGCCAGCAGTTTCCAGGGGTGGTACGAGCAGTACTTC. Encoded protein: CASSFQGWYEQYF.

This clone was seen only once. The chain combines TRBV7-9 with TRBJ2-1; 12 nucleotides align to TRBD2. CDR1 is SEHNR and CDR2 is FQNEAQ in the germline V gene (reference sequence). This CDR3 is built from 15 residues. The J segment lost 7 bases and the V segment lost 3 bases, leaving 4 bases of the junction unmatched. CDR3 sequence (DNA): TGTGCCAGCAGCTTTGGACTAGCGGGAATAAATGAGCAGTTCTTC. It codes for CASSFGLAGINEQFF.

CDR3 in amino acids: CASSGDRGNQPQHF. DNA for the CDR3: TGTGCCAGCAGTGGGGACAGGGGCAATCAGCCCCAGCATTTT. V and J are TRBV2 and TRBJ1-5, with TRBD1 matching over 9 bases. The trim removed 4 bases at V and 2 bases at J, leaving 0 bases unmatched. Germline V gene sequence: CDR1 SNHLY, CDR2 FYNNEI. The CDR3 is 14 amino acids.

J is TRBJ2-7 and V is TRBV6-1, with D unclear. CDR1 and CDR2 from the germline V gene are MNHNS and SASEGT. The CDR3 loop spans 14 amino acids. V lost 7 bases and J lost 0, with 13 bases in between. CDR3 sequence reads: CASKWGASSYEQYF. The DNA of the CDR3 is TGTGCCAGCAAGTGGGGTGCCAGCTCCTACGAGCAGTACTTC.

J is TRBJ2-1 and V is TRBV5-1; 15 nucleotides align to TRBD2. The CDR3 sequence is 20 residues long. V trimming: 7 bases; J trimming: 1 base; junction bases outside the gene matches: 15. CDR1 SGHRS and CDR2 YFSETQ come from the germline V gene. CDR3 bases: TGCGCCAGCTCTTACCTCGGACTAGCGGGAGGGGGAGTGTCCTACAATGAGCAGTTCTTC. This encodes CASSYLGLAGGGVSYNEQFF.

The J gene is TRBJ1-2, the V gene TRBV6-5; tentative D call: TRBD1 (6 bases). Germline V CDR1 and CDR2: MNHEY, SVGAGI. V lost 6 bases, J lost 2 bases, and 10 bases lay in between. CDR3 size: 13 residues. The CDR3, as DNA: TGTGCCAGCAGCGCGACAGGCAACTATGGCTACACCTTC. Protein product: CASSATGNYGYTF.

As for this clone: Other DNA sequences in the sample encode the same CDR3. V usage is TRBV7-3 and J usage is TRBJ2-3; 9 bases align to TRBD1. J gave up 3 bases and V 4 bases, and 2 bases lay outside the gene matches. The CDR3 is 14 amino acids. Germline V CDR1 and CDR2: SGHTA, FQGTGA. The DNA of the CDR3 is TGTGCCAGCAGCTCCGGACAGGGGACAGATACGCAGTATTTT. It specifies CASSSGQGTDTQYF.

The chain joins TRBV28 to TRBJ2-2, with 10 bases aligning to TRBD1. The CDR3 totals 14 residues. The germline gives CDR1 MDHEN, CDR2 SYDVKM. The V and J ends lost 6 bases and 6 bases, in that order; junction bases with no gene match: 4. Here the CDR3 reads CASRRTGGSGELFF. CDR3 in DNA: TGTGCCAGCAGACGGACAGGGGGTTCCGGGGAGCTGTTTTTT.

The rearrangement joins TRBV29-1 to TRBJ2-5; 9 positions agree with TRBD2. This CDR3 is 14 amino acids long. V lost 6 bases to trimming and J lost 7 bases; unmatched junction nucleotides: 12. Germline-derived CDR1 and CDR2 are SQVTM and ANQGSEA. The CDR3 protein is CSVAASSGTTTQYF. In DNA form, the CDR3 reads TGCAGCGTCGCGGCTTCTAGCGGGACGACGACCCAGTACTTC.

V gene TRBV2 combines with J gene TRBJ2-5; tentatively, D is TRBD2 (5 bases). Deletions cut 6 bases from V and 5 bases from J, with 13 bases between. The CDR3 has 13 amino acids. Germline values: CDR1 SNHLY, CDR2 FYNNEI. The CDR3 sequence is CASSRGLSETQYF. The CDR3 DNA reads as TGTGCCAGCAGCCGGGGTCTATCGGAGACCCAGTACTTC.

The chain links TRBV16 to TRBJ2-3; 8 bases are a match to TRBD2. Trimming cost V 2 bases and J 1 base; bases outside gene matches: 5. This CDR3 is built from 16 residues. In germline, CDR1 is KGHSY, CDR2 FQNENV. CDR3 sequence reads: CASSQGTAGGTDTQYF. CDR3 DNA sequence: TGTGCCAGCAGCCAAGGAACAGCGGGGGGCACAGATACGCAGTATTTT.

V gene TRBV7-2 combines with J gene TRBJ2-4; a weak D match, TRBD2 (6 bases). This CDR3 comprises 14 residues. Germline values: CDR1 SGHTA, CDR2 FQGNSA. Trimming took off 4 bases at V and 5 bases at J, with 12 bases between the two ends. Here the CDR3 reads CASSWEVAENIQYF. CDR3 DNA: TGTGCCAGCAGCTGGGAGGTTGCGGAAAACATTCAGTACTTC.

J is TRBJ2-7 and V is TRBV6-5, with 7 bases that match TRBD1. The CDR3 length is 13 residues. After removal of 0 bases from V and 6 bases from J, the junction contained 2 bases not matched to a gene. The germline gives CDR1 MNHEY, CDR2 SVGAGI. The CDR3 is CASSYSRGPEQYF. Here the CDR3 DNA reads TGTGCCAGCAGTTACTCGAGGGGGCCCGAGCAGTACTTC.

The chain couples TRBV4-1 to TRBJ2-3; TRBD2 matches 8 bases. Trimming removed 6 bases from V and 0 bases from J; junction bases left unmatched: 2. CDR3 length: 14 residues. The germline gives CDR1 MGHRA, CDR2 YSYEKL. CDR3: CASRREVSTDTQYF. CDR3 coding DNA: TGCGCCAGCAGGCGGGAGGTCAGCACAGATACGCAGTATTTT.

The gene calls are TRBV4-2 and TRBJ2-1; D might be TRBD1 or TRBD2, each matching 5 bases. CDR3 size: 14 residues. The V end was cut by 0 bases, the J end by 10 bases, with 13 bases between. CDR1 is LGHNA and CDR2 is YNFKEQ in the germline V gene. The CDR3 loop reads CASSQDRGRTEQFF. The DNA of the CDR3 is TGTGCCAGCAGCCAAGATCGGGGCAGGACGGAGCAGTTCTTC.

In regard to this clone: Other DNA sequences from this sample encode an identical CDR3 as well. The chain employs TRBV18 and TRBJ2-3; 15 bases fit TRBD2. CDR1 and CDR2 (germline): KGHSH, LQKENI. V was clipped by 3 bases and J by 1 base; unmatched bases: 2. The CDR3 is 17 residues long. Written as DNA, the CDR3 is TGTGCCAGCTCACCTCGGACTAGCGGGAGGGGCACAGATACGCAGTATTTT. Protein: CASSPRTSGRGTDTQYF.